The clone carrying this TCR beta chain was seen only a few times. Antigen: not known. Trimming took 0 bases from V and 5 from J, leaving 12 bases between them. The CDR3 contains 15 residues. Germline CDR1 is SGDLS and CDR2 is YYNGEE. The data originate from a study of beta chain features in type 1 diabetes. Whole-study results and caveats: Cells with high TCR expression could be over-represented by cDNA sequencing. Comparison showed that naive, central memory and Treg TCRB repertoires appeared more similar among patients than among healthy donors.

All of the isolated RNA was reverse transcribed, so expressed TCRB transcripts were sequenced. Some clones are missing from TCRdb's copy, which holds only in-frame ones; the method was immunoSEQ multiplex PCR. Here the sample spans roughly 400,000 clones, 11% to 15% being singletons. Material for sequencing was naive CD4+ T cells from blood. The chain uses TRBV9 and TRBJ2-1; perhaps TRBD2 as D (6 bases). The sequence derives from a young man in good health. The CDR3 nucleotides read TGTGCCAGCAGCGTAGCTCCTAGCGCCAACAATGAGCAGTTCTTC. Translation: CASSVAPSANNEQFF.